This passage covers 15 T cell receptor beta chains from one sample sequenced in a study of cytomegalovirus exposure and HLA in healthy donors. 60 Vbeta and 13 Jbeta primers were used in PCR. Clones were read by immunoSEQ multiplex PCR, and TCRdb kept only the in-frame ones, dropping some. Of 150,000 to 200,000 clones listed, 70% to 90% are singletons. Specimen: PBMCs. Every receptor here comes from a man between 18 and 35 years old in good health and CMV-seropositive.

The chain has TRBV9 and TRBJ2-1; possible D gene TRBD2, 6 bases. CDR1 and CDR2 from the germline V gene are SGDLS and YYNGEE. There are 15 residues in the CDR3. Trimming pared 6 bases from V and 3 bases from J, leaving 16 bases between. This CDR3 reads CASNPDGGFYNEQFF. CDR3 sequence (DNA): TGTGCCAGCAACCCGGACGGAGGGTTCTACAATGAGCAGTTCTTC. The variable domain in full, with the rest retrieved from reference TRBV9 and TRBJ2-1, is DSGVTQTPKHLITATGQRVTLRCSPRSGDLSVYWYQQSLDQGLQFLIQYYNGEERAKGNILERFSAQQFPDLHSELNLSSLELGDSALYFCASNPDGGFYNEQFFGPGTRLTVL.

The rearrangement joins TRBV5-8 to TRBJ1-6; D remains unclear. The CDR3 runs 15 residues. The germline V gene encodes CDR1 SGHTS and CDR2 YDEGEE. Trimming took off 5 bases at V and 6 bases at J, with 15 bases between the two ends. The CDR3 loop reads CASRIRVGSNSPLHF. The CDR3 coding sequence is TGTGCCAGCAGAATACGAGTGGGGAGTAATTCACCCCTCCACTTT.

As to this clone: One end of the junction fails to match germline, which may point to a read error. This chain joins TRBV7-7 and TRBJ1-4; 10 nucleotides line up with TRBD1. Germline CDR1 reads SSHAT; CDR2 reads FNYEAQ (reference sequence). CDR3 size: 15 residues. CDR3 protein: CASSPMTGGDEKLFF. As DNA, the CDR3 is TGTGCTAGCAGCCCTATGACAGGGGGCGATGAAAAACTGTTTTTT.

The chain recombines TRBV4-1 with TRBJ1-4; 8 positions match TRBD1. Trimming took 4 bases from V and 8 from J; bases not matched to a gene: 12. This CDR3 is 16 amino acids long. CDR1 MGHRA and CDR2 YSYEKL come from the germline V gene. For the CDR3, the DNA is TGCGCCAGCAGCCCCGGGGGAACAGGGGGACAGGAAAAACTGTTTTTT. Protein sequence: CASSPGGTGGQEKLFF.

In this sample, this clone turned up once. The chain carries TRBV12-5 and TRBJ2-7, with D tentatively TRBD2 (7 bases). The germline V gene has CDR1 LGHNT and CDR2 FRNRAP. The CDR3 sequence is 15 residues long. Trimming took 5 bases from V and 0 from J, leaving 14 bases between them. CDR3 loop: CASGPWAGASYEQYF. The CDR3 DNA reads TGTGCTAGTGGTCCCTGGGCGGGGGCCTCCTACGAGCAGTACTTC.

A few counts support this clone. V gene TRBV5-1 combines with J gene TRBJ2-3, with 10 bases lining up with TRBD2. This CDR3 is 15 amino acids long. V was clipped by 4 bases and J by 4 bases; unmatched bases: 6. Germline loops: CDR1 SGHRS, CDR2 YFSETQ. The CDR3 loop reads CASSRGSGGADTQYF. CDR3 nucleotide sequence: TGCGCCAGCAGCCGGGGAAGCGGGGGGGCAGATACGCAGTATTTT.

The chain is built from TRBV6-6 and TRBJ1-4; 9 bases are a match to TRBD1. The length of the CDR3 is 15 residues. CDR1 is MNHNY, CDR2 SVGAGI, per germline (reference sequence). The V segment lost 5 bases and the J segment 7 bases; nucleotides outside the gene matches: 8. The CDR3 spells CASSAPGQGREKLFF. DNA of the CDR3: TGTGCCAGCAGTGCGCCGGGACAGGGACGTGAAAAACTGTTTTTT.

The chain links TRBV10-3 to TRBJ2-3; D may be TRBD1 (5 bases). V lost 6 bases and J lost 6, with 22 bases in between. The CDR3 has 16 amino acids. CDR1 and CDR2 from the germline V gene are ENHRY and SYGVKD. The CDR3 here is CAISLTGDSPEDTQYF. The CDR3 nucleotides read TGTGCCATCAGCCTAACAGGTGACTCTCCTGAGGATACGCAGTATTTT.

Comments on this clone: Other DNA sequences in the same sample also yield this CDR3. CDR3 nucleotide sequence: TGTGCCAGTAGCCCGACAGGGTTTGTGAATGAGCAGTTCTTC. It codes for CASSPTGFVNEQFF. The V and J genes are TRBV11-3 and TRBJ2-1, with 7 bases fitting TRBD1. V gave up 9 bases and J gave up 7 bases; unmatched junction bases: 12. Germline assignment: CDR1 SGHNT and CDR2 YENEEA. CDR3 length: 14 amino acids.

This clone was observed once. The chain joins TRBV25-1 to TRBJ2-1, with 10 nucleotides matching TRBD2. Losses at the gene ends were 3 bases for V and 2 bases for J; bases not matched to a gene: 7. Looked up from germline, CDR1 is MGHDK and CDR2 is SYGVNS. This CDR3 has 17 amino acids. CDR3 coding DNA: TGTGCCAGCAGTGACATCAGCGGGGGGGCCCCCTACAATGAGCAGTTCTTC. Its translation is CASSDISGGAPYNEQFF.

V and J are TRBV9 and TRBJ1-1, with D uncertain. Germline CDR1 reads SGDLS; CDR2 reads YYNGEE. This CDR3 has 13 amino acids. V was pared by 0 bases and J by 3 bases, with 6 bases between. CDR3 coding DNA: TGTGCCAGCAGCGTAGAGCCGGACACTGAAGCTTTCTTT. Its protein is CASSVEPDTEAFF.

This chain connects TRBV7-2 to TRBJ1-2, with unresolved D. CDR3 length equals 16 residues. V gave up 0 bases and J gave up 5 bases, with 16 bases separating them. CDR1 and CDR2 from the germline V gene are SGHTA and FQGNSA. The CDR3 region is CASSLAGGAGLYGYTF. CDR3 nucleotides: TGTGCCAGCAGCTTAGCGGGAGGTGCTGGCCTATATGGCTACACCTTC.

V gene TRBV5-1 combines with J gene TRBJ2-7, with 9 positions matching TRBD1. V trimming: 0 bases; J trimming: 4 bases; junction bases outside the gene matches: 2. The CDR3 is 14 residues long. Germline V lookup: CDR1 SGHRS, CDR2 YFSETQ. The CDR3 reads CASSLGGTGYEQYF. CDR3 nucleotides: TGCGCCAGCAGCTTGGGCGGGACAGGGTACGAGCAGTACTTC.

The chain has TRBV9 and TRBJ1-4; 7 bases fit TRBD1. Germline CDR1 SGDLS, CDR2 YYNGEE. The V gene end was trimmed by 3 bases and the J gene end by 4 bases; junction bases not matched to a gene: 9. This CDR3 region has 16 residues. CDR3 bases: TGTGCCAGCAGCGCCCTAGGGGACAGCCTTAATGAAAAACTGTTTTTT. Translated, it gives CASSALGDSLNEKLFF.

This chain connects TRBV9 to TRBJ2-7; 8 bases fit TRBD1. V trimming: 3 bases; J trimming: 2 bases; junction bases outside the gene matches: 7. Germline lookup yields CDR1 SGDLS and CDR2 YYNGEE. The CDR3 contains 15 residues. Here the CDR3 reads CASSADRESTYEQYF. CDR3 nucleotide sequence: TGTGCCAGCAGCGCGGACAGGGAGTCAACCTACGAGCAGTACTTC.